This T cell receptor (beta chain) derives from a study of identical twins. Broader study findings: Twins' excess sharing was less marked for out-of-frame beta sequences.

This clonotype has just one count. Its antigen is unidentified. The CDR3 length is 13 residues. Trimming cost V 7 bases and J 7 bases, with 16 bases left between them. Germline assignment: CDR1 WSHSY and CDR2 SAAADI. TCRdb fed the 5' RACE reads into MiXCR, producing one record per CDR3 protein. Of about 520,000 distinct CDR3 sequences listed, 20% to 25% are singletons. The data also belong to a second study, concerning T cells expressing NK-cell markers.

V and J are TRBV10-2 and TRBJ1-1; tentatively, D is TRBD1 (5 bases). Sequencing input: CD4+ T cells sorted from blood. The source is a woman under 30 in good health. The CDR3 DNA reads TGCGCCAGCACGTCCACCGGGGGTGGTGAAGCTTTCTTT. Encoded protein: CASTSTGGGEAFF.